Listed here are 22 T cell receptor beta chains from one sample, sequenced in a study of CD8 T cells in ankylosing spondylitis. TCRdb re-called the 5' RACE reads with MiXCR, one entry per CDR3 protein. The sample includes 300,000 to 350,000 distinct CDR3 sequences, roughly 15% of them seen just once. Sequencing used blood, either unsorted or a sorted T cell fraction (not recorded which). These receptors came from a male donor with ankylosing spondylitis or in good health (not recorded which).

The chain carries TRBV12-3 or TRBV12-4 and TRBJ1-5; TRBD1 agrees at 8 bases. Losses at the gene ends were 3 bases for V and 2 bases for J; bases not matched to a gene: 3. CDR3 length equals 15 residues. The CDR3: CASSFQDRGNQPQHF. CDR3 bases: TGTGCCAGCAGTTTCCAGGACAGGGGCAATCAGCCCCAGCATTTT.

This chain links TRBV12-3 or TRBV12-4 with TRBJ1-2; TRBD1 is a possible D gene (6 bases). V dropped 3 bases and J dropped 0 bases, with 11 bases sitting between them. The CDR3 contains 15 residues. For the CDR3, the DNA is TGTGCCAGCAGTTTCGCGGACAGATCTAACTATGGCTACACCTTC. Translated, it gives CASSFADRSNYGYTF.

The rearrangement links TRBV20-1 to TRBJ2-7, with a possible D match to TRBD2 (5 bases). The germline V gene encodes CDR1 DFQATT and CDR2 SNEGSKA (reference sequence). There are 14 residues in the CDR3. V was trimmed by 4 bases and J by 6 bases, leaving 19 bases between them. CDR3: CSAIPDWVGSEQYF. In nucleotides, the CDR3 is TGCAGTGCTATCCCGGACTGGGTGGGTTCCGAGCAGTACTTC.

The rearrangement joins TRBV6-1 to TRBJ2-3; 7 bases agree with TRBD2. V shed 6 bases and J 5 bases; nucleotides not matched to a gene: 8. CDR3 length: 14 amino acids. Germline assignment: CDR1 MNHNS and CDR2 SASEGT. The CDR3: CASRPTGGGDTQYF. DNA for the CDR3: TGTGCCAGCAGACCCACGGGAGGAGGAGATACGCAGTATTTT.

The CDR3 region has the DNA TGTGCCAGCAGATTAGCGGAGGGGTCAGGGAATGAGCAGTTCTTC. Encoded protein: CASRLAEGSGNEQFF. This chain connects TRBV5-5 to TRBJ2-1, with D possibly being TRBD2 (6 bases). Germline values: CDR1 SGHKS, CDR2 YYEKEE (reference sequence). Trimming shortened V by 5 bases and J by 7 bases, and 19 bases separated the two germline ends. The CDR3 is made up of 15 amino acids.

This clonotype was seen more than once but under ten times. The rearrangement uses TRBV20-1 and TRBJ2-7, with TRBD1 matching over 7 bases. Trimming removed 6 bases from V and 3 bases from J; junction bases left unmatched: 8. This CDR3 contains 13 residues. CDR1 is DFQATT and CDR2 is SNEGSKA in the germline V gene (reference sequence). DNA for the CDR3: TGCAGTGCCGTCCGGGACAGAGGCTACGAGCAGTACTTC. This translates into CSAVRDRGYEQYF.

This clonotype has more than one count but fewer than ten. This rearrangement joins TRBV20-1 to TRBJ2-7; 7 bases match TRBD2. In germline, CDR1 is DFQATT, CDR2 SNEGSKA (reference sequence). V trimming: 8 bases; J trimming: 3 bases; junction bases outside the gene matches: 4. The CDR3 spans 11 residues. CDR3 sequence reads: CSSGDLYEQYF. CDR3 DNA: TGCAGTAGCGGGGACCTCTACGAGCAGTACTTC.

The chain is built from TRBV5-1 and TRBJ2-1, with D unresolved. The CDR3 consists of 13 residues. Germline V gene sequence: CDR1 SGHRS, CDR2 YFSETQ. The germline V and J ends were trimmed by 5 bases and 8 bases, with 14 bases remaining between them. CDR3: CASSMGHADEQFF. In DNA, the CDR3 is TGCGCCAGCAGTATGGGCCACGCCGATGAGCAGTTCTTC.

The chain combines TRBV10-3 with TRBJ2-2; 10 bases line up with TRBD2. The CDR3 has 17 residues. The V segment lost 6 bases and the J segment 5 bases; nucleotides outside the gene matches: 12. Looked up from germline, CDR1 is ENHRY and CDR2 is SYGVKD. As DNA, the CDR3 is TGTGCCATCAGCGCGCTAGCGGGAGCCTCGGGTACCGGGGAGCTGTTTTTT. It translates to CAISALAGASGTGELFF.

The sample holds a few counts of this clonotype. J is TRBJ2-2 and V is TRBV25-1; D is unresolved. Germline V gives CDR1 MGHDK, CDR2 SYGVNS. CDR3 size: 14 residues. The V gene lost 6 bases and the J gene lost 0 bases, with 8 bases spanning the gap. CDR3 amino acids: CASRQSSNTGELFF. In DNA form, the CDR3 reads TGTGCCAGCAGGCAGTCATCGAACACCGGGGAGCTGTTTTTT. Full variable domain (missing parts from reference TRBV25-1 and TRBJ2-2): EADIYQTPRYLVIGTGKKITLECSQTMGHDKMYWYQQDPGMELHLIHYSYGVNSTEKGDLSSESTVSRIRTEHFPLTLESARPSHTSQYLCASRQSSNTGELFFGEGSRLTVL.

This clonotype was seen repeatedly, ten times or more. Here the CDR3 reads CASSLTGAVTGELFF. CDR3 bases: TGTGCCAGCAGTTTAACAGGGGCGGTCACCGGGGAGCTGTTTTTT. The rearrangement uses TRBV12-3 or TRBV12-4 and TRBJ2-2; 7 bases align to TRBD1. CDR3 length: 15 amino acids. The junction had 4 bases not matched to a gene; V was cut back by 2 bases and J by 4 bases.

As DNA, the CDR3 is TGTGCCAGCAGGGGGGAGGGCTTCTCCTACAATGAGCAGTTCTTC. Translation gives CASRGEGFSYNEQFF. V is TRBV12-3 or TRBV12-4 and J is TRBJ2-1, with 7 bases matching TRBD2. The CDR3 totals 15 residues. V trimming: 6 bases; J trimming: 0 bases; junction bases outside the gene matches: 5.

This clonotype turned up a few times. The chain joins TRBV12-3 or TRBV12-4 to TRBJ1-2; D unclear. Trimming removed 8 bases from V and 2 bases from J, with 12 bases in between. The CDR3 is made up of 13 amino acids. This CDR3 reads CASLRRVNYGYTF. The CDR3 nucleotides are TGTGCCAGCCTGAGAAGGGTCAACTATGGCTACACCTTC.

This clonotype was counted between two and nine times. J is TRBJ1-5 and V is TRBV7-2, with TRBD1 as a possible D gene (5 bases). V was trimmed by 4 bases and J by 4 bases, leaving 14 bases between them. The CDR3 totals 15 residues. The germline CDR1 and CDR2 sequences are SGHTA and FQGNSA. The CDR3 sequence is CASSSAGTHNQPQHF. The CDR3 DNA reads as TGTGCCAGCAGCTCGGCCGGGACGCATAATCAGCCCCAGCATTTT.

This clonotype occurred many times. The chain combines TRBV6-5 with TRBJ2-2, with D perhaps TRBD1 or TRBD2 (5 bases each). V lost 4 bases and J 0 bases, leaving 12 bases between the germline ends. CDR1 is MNHEY, CDR2 SVGAGI, per germline. This CDR3 has 16 residues. As DNA, the CDR3 is TGTGCCAGCAGTTCGAGGGGTCTTACGAACACCGGGGAGCTGTTTTTT. This translates into CASSSRGLTNTGELFF.

Ten or more counts support this clonotype. The rearrangement uses TRBV29-1 and TRBJ1-2; TRBD1 might be the D (5 bases). The CDR3 consists of 12 residues. The V end was cut by 6 bases, the J end by 6 bases, with 14 bases between. Germline assignment: CDR1 SQVTM and CDR2 ANQGSEA. The CDR3 reads CSVQEGRNGYTF. CDR3 bases: TGCAGCGTCCAGGAGGGGAGGAATGGCTACACCTTC. The complete variable domain, with remaining parts taken from reference TRBV29-1 and TRBJ1-2, reads SAVISQKPSRDICQRGTSLTIQCQVDSQVTMMFWYRQQPGQSLTLIATANQGSEATYESGFVIDKFPISRPNLTFSTLTVSNMSPEDSSIYLCSVQEGRNGYTFGSGTRLTVV.

V and J are TRBV19 and TRBJ2-5; 7 bases agree with TRBD2. The CDR3 contains 14 residues. The germline V gene has CDR1 LNHDA and CDR2 SQIVND (reference sequence). Trimming cost V 1 base and J 5 bases; bases outside gene matches: 4. The CDR3 nucleotides read TGTGCCAGTAGTATAGCCGGGGGGAGGGAGACCCAGTACTTC. Translation: CASSIAGGRETQYF.

The chain combines TRBV5-1 with TRBJ1-1; D is uncertain. CDR1 and CDR2 (germline): SGHRS, YFSETQ. V lost 2 bases and J 0 bases, leaving 8 bases between the germline ends. CDR3 length equals 14 residues. The CDR3 coding sequence is TGCGCCAGCAGCTTCGAGGCCATGAACACTGAAGCTTTCTTT. This translates into CASSFEAMNTEAFF.

This clonotype was seen a few times. The chain links TRBV6-1 to TRBJ2-1, with TRBD1 matching 7 bases. After removal of 8 bases from V and 6 bases from J, the junction contained 10 bases not matched to a gene. Looked up from germline, CDR1 is MNHNS and CDR2 is SASEGT. The CDR3 covers 14 residues. The CDR3 DNA sequence: TGTGCCAGCCGGACAGGAATTCTTTCCAATGAGCAGTTCTTC. As protein: CASRTGILSNEQFF.

This clonotype showed up just a few times. This sequence joins TRBV5-1 and TRBJ2-3; either TRBD1 or TRBD2 may fit D (5 bases each). CDR1 is SGHRS and CDR2 is YFSETQ in the germline V gene. Trimming removed 6 bases at V and 0 bases at J, with 17 bases between. This CDR3 has 16 residues. The CDR3 spells CASKGTDLLSTDTQYF. As DNA, the CDR3 is TGCGCCAGCAAGGGGACCGATCTCCTCAGCACAGATACGCAGTATTTT.

This clonotype occurred a few times. This sequence joins TRBV5-1 and TRBJ2-2, with D possibly matching TRBD2 (7 bases). This CDR3 region has 15 residues. The germline V gene encodes CDR1 SGHRS and CDR2 YFSETQ. The V end was cut by 6 bases, the J end by 6 bases, with 18 bases between. The CDR3 sequence is CASIPGGGDPGELFF. CDR3 nucleotides: TGCGCCAGCATCCCCGGCGGGGGCGATCCCGGGGAGCTGTTTTTT.

The chain employs TRBV27 and TRBJ2-3; weak D call: TRBD2 (5 bases). The CDR3 extends over 14 amino acids. Germline V gives CDR1 MNHEY, CDR2 SMNVEV (reference sequence). V lost 5 bases and J 3 bases, leaving 12 bases between the germline ends. The CDR3 loop reads CASSPPGGTDTQYF. DNA of the CDR3: TGTGCCAGCAGTCCACCAGGCGGGACAGATACGCAGTATTTT.